These 15 T cell receptor beta chains came from one sample sequenced in a study of T cells in Graves' hyperthyroidism and ophthalmopathy. RNA transcripts were the template for amplifying TCR beta CDR3 regions. With the HTBI primer set, the TCR CDR3 went through a first round of RT-PCR. MiXCR, applied by TCRdb to the multiplex PCR reads, yields one record per CDR3 protein. The repertoire holds some 200,000 distinct CDR3 sequences, over 15% seen once, with approximately 50% in the top ten. What was sequenced was blood. Receptors originate from a man in his fifties or sixties with Graves' hyperthyroidism.

The chain is built from TRBV5-5 and TRBJ1-1; no clear D gene. The germline V gene encodes CDR1 SGHKS and CDR2 YYEKEE (reference sequence). Between the trimmed V and J ends, which lost 0 bases and 7 bases, there was a span of 13 bases. The CDR3 is 14 amino acids. The CDR3 sequence is CASSLGSGRLEAFF. As DNA, the CDR3 is TGTGCCAGCAGCTTGGGATCGGGGAGGCTTGAAGCTTTCTTT. Full variable domain (rest looked up from reference TRBV5-5 and TRBJ1-1): DAGVTQSPTHLIKTRGQQVTLRCSPISGHKSVSWYQQVLGQGPQFIFQYYEKEERGRGNFPDRFSARQFPNYSSELNVNALLLGDSALYLCASSLGSGRLEAFFGQGTRLTVV.

This clonotype was seen repeatedly, ten times or more. J is TRBJ1-5 and V is TRBV5-1; 12 positions match TRBD1. This CDR3 is built from 16 residues. After removal of 0 bases from V and 5 bases from J, the junction contained 3 bases not matched to a gene. Germline V gene lookup returns CDR1 SGHRS and CDR2 YFSETQ. CDR3 loop: CASSLGGTGGYQPQHF. The CDR3 DNA reads TGCGCCAGCAGCTTGGGAGGGACAGGGGGCTATCAGCCCCAGCATTTT.

V is TRBV7-9 and J is TRBJ2-2; 11 nucleotides match TRBD2. Trimming removed 5 bases from V and 1 base from J; junction bases left unmatched: 6. This CDR3 is built from 17 residues. Germline V gene lookup returns CDR1 SEHNR and CDR2 FQNEAQ (reference sequence). The CDR3 bases are TGTGCCAGCAGCACCTTAACTAGCGGGAGGAACACCGGGGAGCTGTTTTTT. Protein: CASSTLTSGRNTGELFF.

Concerning this clonotype itself: A read error may explain this, as a much larger clone is one base away. The V call is TRBV2, the J call TRBJ1-1; D gene ambiguous. The ends were cut back, 7 bases at V and 5 bases at J, with 14 bases in the middle. Germline CDR1 SNHLY, CDR2 FYNNEI. The CDR3 is 13 residues long. CDR3 amino acids: CASIGRGLTEAFF. Here the CDR3 DNA reads TGTGCCAGCATAGGGAGAGGGCTGACTGAAGCTTTCTTT.

This clonotype appeared many times. The rearrangement links TRBV6-1 to TRBJ2-7; TRBD2 matches at 12 bases. Germline CDR1 is MNHNS and CDR2 is SASEGT. The CDR3 length is 16 residues. V was clipped by 6 bases and J by 4 bases; unmatched bases: 10. CDR3 amino acids: CASRRTSGNDRYEQYF. The CDR3, as DNA: TGTGCCAGCAGACGGACTAGCGGGAATGATAGATACGAGCAGTACTTC.

This clonotype was seen at least ten times. The genes are TRBV27 and TRBJ1-1; D is uncertain. V was clipped by 4 bases and J by 0 bases, with 6 bases between them. This CDR3 spans 13 amino acids. Germline V gives CDR1 MNHEY, CDR2 SMNVEV (reference sequence). The CDR3 spells CASSSYLNTEAFF. The CDR3 DNA follows: TGTGCCAGCAGTTCTTATTTGAACACTGAAGCTTTCTTT.

The chain joins TRBV9 to TRBJ2-7; 7 bases line up with TRBD1. Germline V gene data show CDR1 as SGDLS and CDR2 as YYNGEE. This CDR3 is 15 amino acids long. Losses at the gene ends were 1 base for V and 5 bases for J; bases not matched to a gene: 9. The CDR3 DNA is TGTGCCAGCAGCGTAAACCCCGAGGGGGCGGACGAGCAGTACTTC. Protein sequence: CASSVNPEGADEQYF. Based on the CDR3 plus reference TRBV9 and TRBJ2-7, the full variable domain is DSGVTQTPKHLITATGQRVTLRCSPRSGDLSVYWYQQSLDQGLQFLIQYYNGEERAKGNILERFSAQQFPDLHSELNLSSLELGDSALYFCASSVNPEGADEQYFGPGTRLTVT.

This clonotype was counted at least ten times. The chain uses TRBV2 and TRBJ2-3; the D gene is possibly TRBD2 (5 bases). The V end lost 6 bases, the J end lost 4 bases, and 14 bases lay between the germline ends. CDR3 length: 14 residues. Germline CDR1 and CDR2: SNHLY and FYNNEI. The CDR3 DNA is TGTGCCAGCAGGGTCGGGGAGCCGCCAGATACGCAGTATTTT. Translation gives CASRVGEPPDTQYF.

This clonotype was counted only a few times. The chain links TRBV12-3 or TRBV12-4 to TRBJ1-1, with D unclear. This CDR3 spans 14 amino acids. Trimming took 3 bases from V and 0 from J, leaving 8 bases between them. The CDR3 region is CASSLSLLNTEAFF. The CDR3 bases are TGTGCCAGCAGTTTGTCACTGTTGAACACTGAAGCTTTCTTT.

This clonotype appeared many times. The chain has TRBV12-3 or TRBV12-4 and TRBJ1-2; 7 bases map to TRBD1. J was trimmed by 5 bases and V by 6 bases; bases with no gene match: 6. The CDR3 has 13 amino acids. The CDR3 loop reads CASSRRQGYGYTF. In DNA form, the CDR3 reads TGTGCCAGCAGCCGTAGACAGGGTTATGGCTACACCTTC.

The chain is built from TRBV12-3 or TRBV12-4 and TRBJ1-1, with D hard to call. The V end lost 9 bases, the J end lost 1 base, and 12 bases lay between the germline ends. The CDR3 consists of 13 residues. The DNA of the CDR3 is TGTGCCAGTAAAGTGCAGTCGAACACTGAAGCTTTCTTT. Translating gives CASKVQSNTEAFF.

This clonotype was seen ten or more times. V gene TRBV5-1 combines with J gene TRBJ2-7, with D hard to call. Germline V CDR1 and CDR2: SGHRS, YFSETQ. V lost 9 bases and J lost 6, with 13 bases in between. CDR3 length: 11 amino acids. CDR3 loop: CATPRWTEQYF. The CDR3 coding sequence is TGCGCCACCCCACGGTGGACCGAGCAGTACTTC. Combining the CDR3 with reference TRBV5-1 and TRBJ2-7 gives the whole variable domain KAGVTQTPRYLIKTRGQQVTLSCSPISGHRSVSWYQQTPGQGLQFLFEYFSETQRNKGNFPGRFSGRQFSNSRSEMNVSTLELGDSALYLCATPRWTEQYFGPGTRLTVT.

There are many counts of this clonotype. V and J are TRBV7-8 and TRBJ1-1; D not certain. V gave up 4 bases and J gave up 1 base, with 7 bases separating them. The germline gives CDR1 SGHVS, CDR2 FQNEAQ. The CDR3 has 13 amino acids. CDR3 loop: CASSSQPNTEAFF. CDR3 sequence (DNA): TGTGCCAGCAGCTCCCAACCGAACACTGAAGCTTTCTTT.

This chain links TRBV9 with TRBJ1-2; D is uncertain. V lost 3 bases to trimming and J lost 2 bases, with 11 bases between them. CDR1 and CDR2 from the germline V gene are SGDLS and YYNGEE. This CDR3 is built from 14 residues. In DNA, the CDR3 is TGTGCCAGCAGCGCCTCCGGACGGAACTATGGCTACACCTTC. Its translation is CASSASGRNYGYTF.

There are a few counts of this clonotype. The genes are TRBV20-1 and TRBJ2-7, with D tentatively TRBD1 (6 bases). This CDR3 comprises 11 residues. From germline, CDR1 is DFQATT and CDR2 SNEGSKA (reference sequence). The V end was cut by 6 bases, the J end by 6 bases, with 12 bases between. The CDR3 DNA reads as TGCAGTGCCGTGACGACAGGCGAGCAGTACTTC. It is translated as CSAVTTGEQYF.